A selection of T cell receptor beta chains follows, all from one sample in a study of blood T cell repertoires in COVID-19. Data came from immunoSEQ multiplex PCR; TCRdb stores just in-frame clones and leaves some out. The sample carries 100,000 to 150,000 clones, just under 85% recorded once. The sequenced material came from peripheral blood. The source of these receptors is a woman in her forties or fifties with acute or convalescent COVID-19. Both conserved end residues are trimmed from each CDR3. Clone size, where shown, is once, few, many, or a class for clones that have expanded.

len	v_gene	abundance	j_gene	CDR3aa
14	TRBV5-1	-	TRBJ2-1	ASSFFSSGGGPKQF
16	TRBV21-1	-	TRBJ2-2	ASSPQRPGVTVCGELF
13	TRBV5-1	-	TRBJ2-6	ASSLGGTGANVLT
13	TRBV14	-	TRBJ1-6	ASSQDGTGPRPLH
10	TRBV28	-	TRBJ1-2	ASSLQGYGYT
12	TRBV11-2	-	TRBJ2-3	ASSLVRGPDTQY
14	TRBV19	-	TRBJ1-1	ASSTPGQGLGTEAF
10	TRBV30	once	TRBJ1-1	AWSLGGTEAF
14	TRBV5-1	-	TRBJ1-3	ASSLALGSSGNTIY
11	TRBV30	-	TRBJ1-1	AWSPGRNTEAF
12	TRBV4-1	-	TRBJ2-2	ASSGQTNTGELF
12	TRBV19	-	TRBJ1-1	ASSIVRQVAQAF
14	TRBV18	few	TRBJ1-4	ASSPMSGRGSEKLF
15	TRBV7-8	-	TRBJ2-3	ASSLGDTQPEADTQY
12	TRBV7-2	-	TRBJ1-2	ASSFLGTYYGYT
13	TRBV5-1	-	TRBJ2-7	ASRANQGEGYEQY
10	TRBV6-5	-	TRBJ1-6	ASRQGNSPLH
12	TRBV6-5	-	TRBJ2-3	ASSALGGVDTQY